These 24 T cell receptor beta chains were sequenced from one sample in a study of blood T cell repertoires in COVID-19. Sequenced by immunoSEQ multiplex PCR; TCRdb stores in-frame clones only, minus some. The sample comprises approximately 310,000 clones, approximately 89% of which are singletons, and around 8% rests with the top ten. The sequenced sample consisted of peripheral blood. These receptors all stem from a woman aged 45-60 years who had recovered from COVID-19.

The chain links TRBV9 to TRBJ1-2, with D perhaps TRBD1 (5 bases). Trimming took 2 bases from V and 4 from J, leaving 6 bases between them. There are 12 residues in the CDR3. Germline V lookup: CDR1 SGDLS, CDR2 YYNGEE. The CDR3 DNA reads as TGTGCCAGCAGCGTGGGGCTCTATGGCTACACCTTC. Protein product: CASSVGLYGYTF.

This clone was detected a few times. CDR3 sequence: CASIRTEGDQPQHF. The CDR3 nucleotides read TGTGCCAGTATCAGGACAGAAGGGGATCAGCCCCAGCATTTT. The chain joins TRBV19 to TRBJ1-5; perhaps TRBD1 as D (6 bases). Trimming shortened V by 7 bases and J by 5 bases, and 15 bases separated the two germline ends. Germline values: CDR1 LNHDA, CDR2 SQIVND (reference sequence). The CDR3 runs 14 residues.

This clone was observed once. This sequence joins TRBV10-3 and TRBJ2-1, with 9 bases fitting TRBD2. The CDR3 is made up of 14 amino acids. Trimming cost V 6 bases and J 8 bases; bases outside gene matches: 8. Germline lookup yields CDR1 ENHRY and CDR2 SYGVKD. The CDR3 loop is CAISPAGGRYEQFF. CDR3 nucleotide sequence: TGTGCCATCAGCCCGGCGGGAGGGAGGTATGAGCAGTTCTTC.

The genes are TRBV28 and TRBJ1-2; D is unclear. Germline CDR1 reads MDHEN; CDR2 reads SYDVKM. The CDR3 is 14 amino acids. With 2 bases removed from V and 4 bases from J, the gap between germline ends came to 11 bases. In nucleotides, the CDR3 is TGTGCCAGCAGTTTACGACACGAGACCTATGGCTACACCTTC. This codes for CASSLRHETYGYTF.

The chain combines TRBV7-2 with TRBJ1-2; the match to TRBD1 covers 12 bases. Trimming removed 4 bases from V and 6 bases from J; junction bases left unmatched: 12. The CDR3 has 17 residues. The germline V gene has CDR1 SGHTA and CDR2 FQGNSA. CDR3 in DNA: TGTGCCAGCAGCTACGCCTCCGGGACAGGGGGCGCGGATGGCTACACCTTC. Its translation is CASSYASGTGGADGYTF.

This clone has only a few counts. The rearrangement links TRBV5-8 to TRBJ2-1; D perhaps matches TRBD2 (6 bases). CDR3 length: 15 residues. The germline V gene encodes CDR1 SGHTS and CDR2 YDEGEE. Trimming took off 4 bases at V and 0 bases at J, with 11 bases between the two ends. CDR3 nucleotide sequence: TGTGCCAGCAGCCAGGGACTTAGCTCCTACAATGAGCAGTTCTTC. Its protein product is CASSQGLSSYNEQFF.

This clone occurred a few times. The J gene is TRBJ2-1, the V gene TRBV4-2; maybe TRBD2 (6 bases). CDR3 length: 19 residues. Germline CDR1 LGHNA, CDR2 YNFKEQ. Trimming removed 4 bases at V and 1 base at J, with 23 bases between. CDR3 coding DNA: TGTGCCAGCAGCCTCCTAAAAGGATCGGGAGAGTTTTCCTACAATGAGCAGTTCTTC. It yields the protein CASSLLKGSGEFSYNEQFF.

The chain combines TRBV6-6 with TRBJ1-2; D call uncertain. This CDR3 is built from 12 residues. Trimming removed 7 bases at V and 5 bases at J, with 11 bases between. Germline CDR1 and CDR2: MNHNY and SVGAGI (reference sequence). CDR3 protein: CASTAQSYGYTF. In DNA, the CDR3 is TGTGCCAGCACTGCACAAAGTTATGGCTACACCTTC.

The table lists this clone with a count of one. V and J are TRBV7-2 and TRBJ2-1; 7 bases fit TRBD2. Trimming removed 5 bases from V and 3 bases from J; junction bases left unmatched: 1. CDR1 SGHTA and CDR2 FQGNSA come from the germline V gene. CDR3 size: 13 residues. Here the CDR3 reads CASSRDYYNEQFF. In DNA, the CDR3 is TGTGCCAGCAGCAGGGACTACTACAATGAGCAGTTCTTC.

The CDR3 sequence: CASSWTGRSEAFF. The DNA of the CDR3 is TGTGCCAGCAGCTGGACAGGAAGAAGTGAAGCTTTCTTT. The rearrangement uses TRBV11-3 and TRBJ1-1; 7 positions match TRBD1. This CDR3 spans 13 amino acids. J gave up 7 bases and V 4 bases, and 6 bases lay outside the gene matches. Germline CDR1 is SGHNT and CDR2 is YENEEA.

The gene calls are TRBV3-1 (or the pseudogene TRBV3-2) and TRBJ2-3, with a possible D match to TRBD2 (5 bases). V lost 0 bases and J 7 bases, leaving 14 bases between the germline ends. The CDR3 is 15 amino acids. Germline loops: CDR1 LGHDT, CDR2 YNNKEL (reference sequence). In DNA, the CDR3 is TGTGCCAGCAGCCAAGACGTAGCGAGTAGGAATACGCAGTATTTT. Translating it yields CASSQDVASRNTQYF.

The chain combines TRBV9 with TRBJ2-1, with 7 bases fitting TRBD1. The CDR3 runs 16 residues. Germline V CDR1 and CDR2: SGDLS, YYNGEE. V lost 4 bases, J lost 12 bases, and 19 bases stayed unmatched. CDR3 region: CASSSKGAGSVRGQFF. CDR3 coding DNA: TGTGCCAGCAGCTCCAAGGGGGCAGGGTCGGTCCGGGGGCAGTTCTTC.

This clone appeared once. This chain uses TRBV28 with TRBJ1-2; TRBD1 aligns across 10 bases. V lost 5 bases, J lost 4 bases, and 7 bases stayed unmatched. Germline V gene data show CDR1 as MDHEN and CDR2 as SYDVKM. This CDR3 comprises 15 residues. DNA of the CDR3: TGTGCCAGCAGTACCCGGACAGGGGGTTTCTATGGCTACACCTTC. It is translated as CASSTRTGGFYGYTF.

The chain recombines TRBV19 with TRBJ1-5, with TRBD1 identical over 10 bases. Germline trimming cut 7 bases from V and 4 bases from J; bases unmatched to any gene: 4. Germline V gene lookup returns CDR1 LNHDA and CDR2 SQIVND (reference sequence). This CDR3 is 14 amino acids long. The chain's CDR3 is CASKGQGTNQPQHF. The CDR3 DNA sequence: TGTGCCAGTAAGGGACAGGGGACGAATCAGCCCCAGCATTTT.

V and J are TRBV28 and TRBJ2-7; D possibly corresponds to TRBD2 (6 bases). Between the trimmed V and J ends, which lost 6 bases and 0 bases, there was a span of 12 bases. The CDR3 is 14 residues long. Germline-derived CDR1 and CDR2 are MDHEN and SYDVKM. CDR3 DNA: TGTGCCAGCAGGTCTAGCGCAAACTCCTACGAGCAGTACTTC. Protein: CASRSSANSYEQYF. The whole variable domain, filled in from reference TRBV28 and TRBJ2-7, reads DVKVTQSSRYLVKRTGEKVFLECVQDMDHENMFWYRQDPGLGLRLIYFSYDVKMKEKGDIPEGYSVSREKKERFSLILESASTNQTSMYLCASRSSANSYEQYFGPGTRLTVT.

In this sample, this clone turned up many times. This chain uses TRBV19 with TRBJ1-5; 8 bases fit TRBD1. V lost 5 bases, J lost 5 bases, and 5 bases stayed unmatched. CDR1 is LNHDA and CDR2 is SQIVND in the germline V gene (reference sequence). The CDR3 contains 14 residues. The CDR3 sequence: CASSDRGRDQPQHF. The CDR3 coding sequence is TGTGCCAGTAGTGACAGGGGCCGGGATCAGCCCCAGCATTTT.

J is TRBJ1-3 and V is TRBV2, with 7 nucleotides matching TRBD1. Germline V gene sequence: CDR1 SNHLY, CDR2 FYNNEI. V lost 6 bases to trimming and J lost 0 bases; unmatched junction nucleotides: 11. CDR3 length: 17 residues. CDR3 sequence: CASRKQPGQHSGNTIYF. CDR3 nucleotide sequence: TGTGCCAGCAGAAAACAGCCGGGACAGCACTCTGGAAACACCATATATTTT.

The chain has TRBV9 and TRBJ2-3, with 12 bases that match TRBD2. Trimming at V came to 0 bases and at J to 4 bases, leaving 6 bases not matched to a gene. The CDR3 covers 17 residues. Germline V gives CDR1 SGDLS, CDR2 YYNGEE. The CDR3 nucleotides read TGTGCCAGCAGCGTAGGGGCTAGCGGGAGGGTAGCAGATACGCAGTATTTT. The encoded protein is CASSVGASGRVADTQYF.

The CDR3 region is CASSIDGTGNEKLFF. CDR3 nucleotides: TGTGCCAGTAGTATAGACGGGACAGGGAATGAAAAACTGTTTTTT. J is TRBJ1-4 and V is TRBV19; 9 bases agree with TRBD1. With V trimmed by 0 bases and J by 5 bases, 1 base remained unmatched. In germline, CDR1 is LNHDA, CDR2 SQIVND (reference sequence). CDR3 length: 15 amino acids.

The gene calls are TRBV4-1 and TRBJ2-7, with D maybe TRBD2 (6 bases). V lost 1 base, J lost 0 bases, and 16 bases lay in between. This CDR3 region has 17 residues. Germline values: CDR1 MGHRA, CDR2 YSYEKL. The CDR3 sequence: CASSQGFGLASSYEQYF. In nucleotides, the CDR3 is TGCGCCAGCAGCCAAGGGTTTGGCCTAGCGAGCTCCTACGAGCAGTACTTC.

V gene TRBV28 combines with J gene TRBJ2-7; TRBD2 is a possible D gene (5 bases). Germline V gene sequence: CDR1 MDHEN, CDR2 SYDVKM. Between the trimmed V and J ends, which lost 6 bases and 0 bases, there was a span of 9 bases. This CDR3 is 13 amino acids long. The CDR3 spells CASRTGVSYEQYF. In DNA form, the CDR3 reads TGTGCCAGCAGGACCGGGGTCTCCTACGAGCAGTACTTC.

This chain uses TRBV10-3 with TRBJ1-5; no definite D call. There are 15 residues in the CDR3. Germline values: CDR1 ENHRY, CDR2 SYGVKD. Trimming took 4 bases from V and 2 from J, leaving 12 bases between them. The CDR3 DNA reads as TGTGCCATCAGTGGCGGGGAGGGCGGCAATCAGCCCCAGCATTTT. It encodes CAISGGEGGNQPQHF.

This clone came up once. The chain's CDR3 is CASSPGSGQETQYF. The CDR3 nucleotides read TGTGCCAGCTCACCGGGTAGCGGACAAGAGACCCAGTACTTC. The rearrangement uses TRBV18 and TRBJ2-5, with TRBD2 as a possible D gene (6 bases). Germline loops: CDR1 KGHSH, CDR2 LQKENI. Trimming took off 3 bases at V and 2 bases at J, with 10 bases between the two ends. The CDR3 runs 14 residues.

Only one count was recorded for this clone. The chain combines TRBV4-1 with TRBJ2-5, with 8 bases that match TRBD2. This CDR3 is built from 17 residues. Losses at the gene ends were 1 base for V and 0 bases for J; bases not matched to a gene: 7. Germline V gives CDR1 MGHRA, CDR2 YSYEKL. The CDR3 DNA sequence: TGCGCCAGCAGCCAAGGTCAGATGCGGGGGGACCAAGAGACCCAGTACTTC. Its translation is CASSQGQMRGDQETQYF.